The 5 T cell receptor beta chains below come from one sample, sequenced in a study of shared T cell receptors in the human thymus. TCRdb's copy holds only in-frame clones and misses some; the assay was immunoSEQ multiplex PCR. Among 500,000 to 850,000 clones, around 87% were seen once, and the ten largest hold more than 0.009%. In addition, the sample was reused for a study of human thymus T cells.

Sequenced material: thymocytes. These receptors all stem from a boy in the first two years of life with a congenital heart defect.

The chain combines TRBV6-4 with TRBJ2-7; TRBD1 agrees at 7 bases. With V trimmed by 2 bases and J by 3 bases, 25 bases remained unmatched. CDR3 length equals 21 residues. CDR1 and CDR2 from the germline V gene are MRHNA and SNTAGT. The CDR3 DNA sequence: TGTGCCAGCAGTGACCATCGAATGGGGACCATACCGGGACAGCAGAACTACGAGCAGTACTTC. Protein: CASSDHRMGTIPGQQNYEQYF.

The chain combines TRBV14 with TRBJ1-1; 7 bases are shared with TRBD1. The germline CDR1 and CDR2 sequences are SGHDN and FVKESK. The V and J ends lost 4 bases and 4 bases, in that order; junction bases with no gene match: 6. The CDR3 length is 14 residues. The CDR3 sequence is CASSPQGWVTEAFF. The CDR3 DNA is TGTGCCAGCAGCCCACAGGGGTGGGTCACTGAAGCTTTCTTT.

This clone was seen more than once but under ten times. V is TRBV6-6 and J is TRBJ1-5, with 7 bases matching TRBD1. Germline CDR1 and CDR2: MNHNY and SVGAGI (reference sequence). The CDR3 is 14 residues long. J lost 6 bases, V lost 5 bases, and 7 bases had no gene match. CDR3 region: CASSIQGGIQPQHF. The DNA for the CDR3 is TGTGCCAGCAGTATCCAGGGGGGAATTCAGCCCCAGCATTTT.

This sequence joins TRBV7-2 and TRBJ1-4; 8 positions agree with TRBD1. Losses at the gene ends were 4 bases for V and 7 bases for J; bases not matched to a gene: 8. This CDR3 is built from 15 residues. CDR1 SGHTA and CDR2 FQGNSA come from the germline V gene. This CDR3 reads CASSCIGQGGEKLFF. CDR3 in DNA: TGTGCCAGCAGCTGTATTGGACAGGGAGGTGAAAAACTGTTTTTT.

The chain is built from TRBV12-5 and TRBJ1-1; D possibly corresponds to TRBD1 (5 bases). The germline V and J ends were trimmed by 6 bases and 0 bases, with 11 bases remaining between them. The CDR3 runs 14 residues. Germline V lookup: CDR1 LGHNT, CDR2 FRNRAP. For the CDR3, the DNA is TGTGCTAGTGGCCGAACAGGAATGAACACTGAAGCTTTCTTT. Its translation is CASGRTGMNTEAFF.